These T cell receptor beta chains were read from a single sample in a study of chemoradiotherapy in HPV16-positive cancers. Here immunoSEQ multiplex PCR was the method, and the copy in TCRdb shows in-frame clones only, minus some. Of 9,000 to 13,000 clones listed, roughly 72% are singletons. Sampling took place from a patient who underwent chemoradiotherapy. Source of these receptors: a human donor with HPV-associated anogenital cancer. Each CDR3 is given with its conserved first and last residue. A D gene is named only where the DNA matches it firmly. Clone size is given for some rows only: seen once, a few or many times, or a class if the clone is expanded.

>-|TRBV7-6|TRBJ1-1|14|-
TGTGCCAGCAGCTTAGAGGCCGTGAACACTGAAGCTTTCTTT
CASSLEAVNTEAFF
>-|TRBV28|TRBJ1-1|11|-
TGTGCCACCTTAGGGGGGACTGAAGCTTTCTTT
CATLGGTEAFF
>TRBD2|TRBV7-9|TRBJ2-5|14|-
TGTGCCAGCAGCTTATTTAGCGGGGGAGAGACCCAGTACTTC
CASSLFSGGETQYF
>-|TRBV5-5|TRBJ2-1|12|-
TGTGCCAGCAGCTTGGCCTGGGGTGAGCAGTTCTTC
CASSLAWGEQFF
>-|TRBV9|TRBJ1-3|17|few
TGTGCCAGCAGCGTAGGTAGGAGTGAGGTATTTGGAAACACCATATATTTT
CASSVGRSEVFGNTIYF
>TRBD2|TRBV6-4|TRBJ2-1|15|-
TGTGCCAGCAGTACGACTAGCGGGGCCTACAATGAGCAGTTCTTC
CASSTTSGAYNEQFF
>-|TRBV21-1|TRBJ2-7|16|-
TGTGCCAGCGGATTGACTAGCGGGAGGGCCCTCTACGAGCAGTACTTC
CASGLTSGRALYEQYF
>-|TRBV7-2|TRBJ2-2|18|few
TGTGCCAGCAGCGCAGGGGGCGGGGGGGCCTCTTCCTCCAAGGAGCTGTTTTTT
CASSAGGGGASSSKELFF
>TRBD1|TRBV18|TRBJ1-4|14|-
TGTGCCAGCTCACGGGGACAGCTTAATGAAAAACTGTTTTTT
CASSRGQLNEKLFF
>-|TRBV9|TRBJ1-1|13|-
TGTGCCAGCAGTGCAAGGGCTGACACTGAAGCTTTCTTT
CASSARADTEAFF
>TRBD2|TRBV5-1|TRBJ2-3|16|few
TGCGCCAGCAGCTTGGGGGCTAGCGGGAGTTGGGATACGCAGTATTTT
CASSLGASGSWDTQYF
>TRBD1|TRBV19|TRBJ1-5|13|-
TGTGCCAGCCGGGACAGGGGAAATCAGCCCCAGCATTTT
CASRDRGNQPQHF
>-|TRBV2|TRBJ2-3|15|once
TGTGCCAGCAGTGAAGCGCTTGGGGTGGCAGATACGCAGTATTTT
CASSEALGVADTQYF
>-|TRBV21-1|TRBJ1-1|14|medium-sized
TGTGCCAGCAGCAAAAAGTCTCTGAACACTGAAGCTTTCTTT
CASSKKSLNTEAFF
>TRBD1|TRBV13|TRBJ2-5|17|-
TGTGCCAGCAGCTTAGGATTTTGGGACAGGGAAGGAGAGACCCAGTACTTC
CASSLGFWDREGETQYF